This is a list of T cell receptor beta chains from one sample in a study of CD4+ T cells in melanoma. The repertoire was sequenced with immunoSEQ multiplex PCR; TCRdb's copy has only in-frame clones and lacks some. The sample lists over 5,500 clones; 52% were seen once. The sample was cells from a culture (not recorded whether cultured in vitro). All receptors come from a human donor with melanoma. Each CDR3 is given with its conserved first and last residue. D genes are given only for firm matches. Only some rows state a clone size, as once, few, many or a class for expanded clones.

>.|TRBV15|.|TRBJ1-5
CATSRGGRKDQPQHF
TGTGCCACCAGCAGAGGGGGCAGAAAAGATCAGCCCCAGCATTTT
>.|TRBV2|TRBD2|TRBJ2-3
CATSTSGGFSDTQYF
TGTGCCACCTCGACTAGCGGGGGATTCTCAGATACGCAGTATTTT
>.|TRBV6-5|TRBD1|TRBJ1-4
CASSARGQGGEKLFF
TGTGCCAGCAGTGCTCGGGGACAGGGTGGGGAAAAACTGTTTTTT
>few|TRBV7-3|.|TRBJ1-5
CASSLARGQPQHF
TGTGCCAGCAGCCTCGCCCGCGGACAGCCCCAGCATTTT
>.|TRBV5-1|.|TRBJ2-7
CASTATGYEQYF
TGCGCCAGCACAGCGACGGGCTACGAGCAGTACTTC
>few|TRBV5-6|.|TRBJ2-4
CASSPEPGAKNIQYF
TGTGCCAGCAGCCCGGAACCGGGGGCCAAAAACATTCAGTACTTC
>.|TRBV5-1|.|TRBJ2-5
CASSLGHAKETQYF
TGCGCCAGCAGCTTGGGACATGCAAAAGAGACCCAGTACTTC
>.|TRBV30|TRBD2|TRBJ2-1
CAWTSGVYNEQFF
TGTGCCTGGACTAGCGGGGTATACAATGAGCAGTTCTTC
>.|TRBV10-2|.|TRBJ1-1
CASSERSGVSFF
TGCGCCAGCAGTGAAAGGTCGGGGGTCTCTTTCTTT
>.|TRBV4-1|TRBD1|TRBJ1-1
CASSQPGQSWEAFF
TGCGCCAGCAGCCAACCGGGACAGTCGTGGGAAGCTTTCTTT
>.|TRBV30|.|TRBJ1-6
CAWSVRRGSSPLHF
TGTGCCTGGAGTGTACGACGGGGTAGTTCACCCCTCCACTTT
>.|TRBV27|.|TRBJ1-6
CASSSQGMGNSPLHF
TGTGCCAGCAGTTCTCAGGGGATGGGGAATTCACCCCTCCACTTT
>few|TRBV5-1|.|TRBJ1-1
CASRDLQGSAFF
TGCGCCAGCAGGGACCTACAGGGATCAGCTTTCTTT
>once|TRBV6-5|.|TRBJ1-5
CASSYSRNSNQPQHF
TGTGCCAGCAGTTACTCGCGCAACTCCAATCAGCCCCAGCATTTT
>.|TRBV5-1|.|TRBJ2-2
CASSLVAGTYTGELFF
TGCGCCAGCAGCTTGGTCGCAGGGACTTACACCGGGGAGCTGTTTTTT
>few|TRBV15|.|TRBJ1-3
CATSRGDGNTIYF
TGTGCCACCAGCAGAGGCGATGGAAACACCATATATTTT
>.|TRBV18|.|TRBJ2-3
CASSLMGVSTDTQYF
TGTGCCAGCTCACTTATGGGGGTAAGCACAGATACGCAGTATTTT
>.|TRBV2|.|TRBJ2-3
CASSRVGQRTDTQYF
TGTGCCAGCAGTAGGGTCGGACAGAGAACAGATACGCAGTATTTT
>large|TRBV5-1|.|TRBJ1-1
CASSSEGMGTEAFF
TGCGCCAGCAGCTCCGAGGGGATGGGGACTGAAGCTTTCTTT
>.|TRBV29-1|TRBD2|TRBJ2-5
CSVARTSGIQETQYF
TGCAGCGTTGCCCGGACTAGCGGGATACAAGAGACCCAGTACTTC
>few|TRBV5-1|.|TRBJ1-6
CASSSETGYSPLHF
TGCGCCAGCAGCTCAGAGACAGGCTATTCACCCCTCCACTTT
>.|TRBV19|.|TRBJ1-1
CASSINGPMGTEAFF
TGTGCCAGTAGTATAAATGGGCCCATGGGCACTGAAGCTTTCTTT
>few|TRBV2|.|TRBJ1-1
CASRGMRVGTFF
TGTGCCAGCAGGGGGATGAGAGTGGGAACTTTCTTT
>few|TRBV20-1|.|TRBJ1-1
CSVPLNTEAFF
TGCAGTGTCCCACTCAACACTGAAGCTTTCTTT
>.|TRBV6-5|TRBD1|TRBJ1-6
CASSDRDRNSPLHF
TGTGCCAGCAGTGACCGGGACAGGAATTCACCCCTCCACTTT
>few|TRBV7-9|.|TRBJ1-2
CASSLAIWSYTF
TGTGCCAGCAGCCTAGCCATCTGGAGCTACACCTTC
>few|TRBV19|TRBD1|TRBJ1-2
CASSVQGGGRYGYTF
TGTGCCAGTAGTGTCCAAGGGGGCGGCCGTTATGGCTACACCTTC
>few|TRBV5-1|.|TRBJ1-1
CASSRDYTEAFF
TGCGCCAGCAGCCGGGATTACACTGAAGCTTTCTTT
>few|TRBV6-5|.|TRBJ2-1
CASSLPRGIEFF
TGTGCCAGCAGTCTCCCTAGGGGGATCGAGTTCTTC
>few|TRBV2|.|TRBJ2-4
CASSERVAKNIQYF
TGTGCCAGCAGTGAACGGGTAGCCAAAAACATTCAGTACTTC
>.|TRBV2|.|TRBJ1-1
CASSEEGRGTEAFF
TGTGCCAGCAGTGAAGAGGGAAGGGGCACTGAAGCTTTCTTT
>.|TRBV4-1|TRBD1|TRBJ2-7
CASRGTGGRGYEQYF
TGCGCCAGCAGAGGGACAGGGGGACGAGGCTACGAGCAGTACTTC
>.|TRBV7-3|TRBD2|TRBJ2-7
CASSVSSGGDNYEQYF
TGTGCCAGCAGCGTCAGTAGCGGGGGGGATAACTACGAGCAGTACTTC
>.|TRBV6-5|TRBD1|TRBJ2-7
CASRIGQGAYEQYF
TGTGCCAGCAGAATCGGACAGGGCGCCTACGAGCAGTACTTC
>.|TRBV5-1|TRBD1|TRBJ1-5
CASSLEPQGANNQPQHF
TGCGCCAGCAGCTTGGAACCACAGGGGGCTAACAATCAGCCCCAGCATTTT
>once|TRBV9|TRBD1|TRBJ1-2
CASSVAGGYGYTF
TGTGCCAGCAGCGTAGCAGGGGGCTATGGCTACACCTTC
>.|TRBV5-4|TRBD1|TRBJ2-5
CASSHGRDRVMATQYF
TGTGCCAGCAGCCACGGGCGGGACAGGGTGATGGCGACCCAGTACTTC
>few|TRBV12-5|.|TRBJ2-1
CASGLVQLRNEQFF
TGTGCTAGTGGTTTGGTACAACTCCGCAATGAGCAGTTCTTC
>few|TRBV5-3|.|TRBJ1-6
CARSIPGRVVYSPLHF
TGTGCCAGAAGCATCCCCGGCAGGGTTGTATATTCACCCCTCCACTTT
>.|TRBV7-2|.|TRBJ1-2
CASSLDRARVSYTF
TGTGCCAGCAGCTTAGATCGGGCCAGGGTGAGCTACACCTTC
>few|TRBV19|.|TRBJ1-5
CASSGINQPQHF
TGTGCCAGCTCTGGAATCAATCAGCCCCAGCATTTT
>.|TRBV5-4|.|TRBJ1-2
CASSTAAGGSDGYTF
TGTGCCAGCAGCACCGCCGCGGGGGGTTCGGATGGCTACACCTTC
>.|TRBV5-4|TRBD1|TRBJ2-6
CASSRQGVASGANVLTF
TGTGCCAGCAGCCGACAGGGGGTGGCCTCTGGGGCCAACGTCCTGACTTTC
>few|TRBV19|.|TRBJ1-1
CASSLPTVNTEAFF
TGTGCCAGTAGTCTTCCCACCGTTAACACTGAAGCTTTCTTT
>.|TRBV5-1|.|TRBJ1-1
CASSLLAGNTEAFF
TGCGCCAGCAGCTTGCTCGCAGGGAACACTGAAGCTTTCTTT